Each of the 11 T cell receptor beta chains below was sequenced from the same sample in a study of Ad26.COV2.S vaccination and SARS-CoV-2 variants. Assay: immunoSEQ multiplex PCR; the TCRdb copy retains only in-frame clones and omits some. The data show roughly 140,000 clones, about nine tenths seen once. The material sequenced was peripheral blood, taken after recovery from COVID-19. These receptors all come from a human donor who had recovered from COVID-19.

This chain connects TRBV9 to TRBJ1-6; 7 bases are shared with TRBD1. Germline V CDR1 and CDR2: SGDLS, YYNGEE. J gave up 0 bases and V 1 base, and 16 bases lay outside the gene matches. CDR3 length: 21 amino acids. The CDR3 coding sequence is TGTGCCAGCAGCGTACTCCCCCTCTCCGGGACAGAGAGCTCCTATAATTCACCCCTCCACTTT. This gives the protein CASSVLPLSGTESSYNSPLHF.

This clone was found a few times. The chain carries TRBV29-1 and TRBJ1-2, with 8 bases matching TRBD1. The CDR3 extends over 15 amino acids. With V trimmed by 5 bases and J by 2 bases, 10 bases remained unmatched. The V gene's germline CDR1 is SQVTM and CDR2 ANQGSEA. The CDR3 here is CSVKLTGGNNYGYTF. CDR3 sequence (DNA): TGCAGCGTTAAATTAACAGGGGGTAACAACTATGGCTACACCTTC.

V is TRBV20-1 and J is TRBJ1-2; TRBD1 is a possible D gene (5 bases). The V gene lost 5 bases and the J gene lost 4 bases, with 8 bases spanning the gap. Germline lookup yields CDR1 DFQATT and CDR2 SNEGSKA (reference sequence). The CDR3 covers 11 residues. The CDR3 DNA follows: TGCAGTGCTGGGGCCAGCTATGGCTACACCTTC. This gives the protein CSAGASYGYTF.

The V and J genes are TRBV28 and TRBJ1-1; TRBD1 matches at 9 bases. The CDR3 runs 15 residues. The V gene end was trimmed by 1 base and the J gene end by 1 base; junction bases not matched to a gene: 1. CDR1 is MDHEN and CDR2 is SYDVKM in the germline V gene. The CDR3 nucleotides are TGTGCCAGCAGTTTATCGACAGGGGGGAACACTGAAGCTTTCTTT. It codes for CASSLSTGGNTEAFF.

This clone was detected only once. The CDR3 reads CASSLTPSSYNEQFF. CDR3 nucleotides: TGTGCCAGCAGCTTAACTCCGAGCTCCTACAATGAGCAGTTCTTC. This rearrangement joins TRBV7-2 to TRBJ2-1, with D unresolved. Germline values: CDR1 SGHTA, CDR2 FQGNSA. Trimming took off 2 bases at V and 0 bases at J, with 8 bases between the two ends. The CDR3 covers 15 residues. The whole variable domain, remainder taken from reference TRBV7-2 and TRBJ2-1, is GAGVSQSPSNKVTEKGKDVELRCDPISGHTALYWYRQSLGQGLEFLIYFQGNSAPDKSGLPSDRFSAERTGGSVSTLTIQRTQQEDSAVYLCASSLTPSSYNEQFFGPGTRLTVL.

This rearrangement joins TRBV6-6 to TRBJ1-5, with no clear D. Germline loops: CDR1 MNHNY, CDR2 SVGAGI (reference sequence). The CDR3 covers 15 residues. The V and J ends lost 2 bases and 0 bases respectively, with 8 bases between them. CDR3 sequence: CASSYVQNSNQPQHF. The CDR3 region has the DNA TGTGCCAGCAGTTACGTCCAGAATAGCAATCAGCCCCAGCATTTT.

V usage is TRBV6-5 and J usage is TRBJ1-5; weak D call: TRBD1 (6 bases). Germline assignment: CDR1 MNHEY and CDR2 SVGAGI. The CDR3 consists of 14 residues. The V and J ends lost 9 bases and 2 bases respectively, with 14 bases between them. CDR3 residues: CARGTLVGNQPQHF. CDR3 bases: TGTGCCAGAGGGACACTAGTGGGCAATCAGCCCCAGCATTTT.

This clone was recorded a few times. The chain links TRBV25-1 to TRBJ1-2; tentatively, D is TRBD1 (5 bases). Trimming stripped 3 bases from V and 5 bases from J, with 19 bases between. CDR3 length equals 16 residues. The germline gives CDR1 MGHDK, CDR2 SYGVNS. The CDR3 spells CASSDYGGQDIYGYTF. CDR3 nucleotide sequence: TGTGCCAGCAGTGACTACGGAGGGCAGGACATTTATGGCTACACCTTC.

This rearrangement joins TRBV5-5 to TRBJ1-4, with D possibly TRBD1 on 6 matching bases. In germline, CDR1 is SGHKS, CDR2 YYEKEE (reference sequence). The CDR3 consists of 19 residues. V shed 0 bases and J shed 6 bases, with 24 bases lying between them. Here the CDR3 reads CASSLVFGGLTGLHEKLFF. The CDR3 DNA reads as TGTGCCAGCAGCTTGGTATTTGGCGGGCTGACAGGACTGCATGAAAAACTGTTTTTT.

The CDR3 nucleotides read TGTGCCAGCAGTCAACAAGGGGCGGGGACTGAAGCTTTCTTT. Amino acids: CASSQQGAGTEAFF. The V and J genes are TRBV7-2 and TRBJ1-1; D possibly corresponds to TRBD1 (5 bases). This CDR3 contains 14 residues. Trimming cost V 6 bases and J 5 bases, with 16 bases left between them. CDR1 SGHTA and CDR2 FQGNSA come from the germline V gene.

The chain joins TRBV12-3 or TRBV12-4 to TRBJ1-1; D uncertain. Trimming took 7 bases from V and 4 from J, leaving 10 bases between them. The CDR3 consists of 12 residues. The CDR3 protein is CASTKTVTEAFF. The CDR3 DNA reads as TGTGCCAGCACCAAGACTGTCACTGAAGCTTTCTTT.